These 28 T cell receptor beta chains were all obtained from the same sample, sequenced in a study of blood T cell repertoires in COVID-19. Some clones are missing from TCRdb's copy, which holds only in-frame ones; the method was immunoSEQ multiplex PCR. The sample comprises 350,000 to 400,000 clones, around 88% of which are singletons, and 7% to 7.5% rests with the top ten. Source material: peripheral blood. Receptor source: an older woman with COVID-19, enrolled during active disease.

The count of this clone is one. The V gene is TRBV5-1, the J gene TRBJ2-7; 8 positions agree with TRBD1. The CDR3 sequence is 16 residues long. Germline V CDR1 and CDR2: SGHRS, YFSETQ. V lost 0 bases, J lost 7 bases, and 12 bases stayed unmatched. The DNA for the CDR3 is TGCGCCAGCAGCTTGGGGGACAGGCCGACGGGAGAAGAGCAGTACTTC. Protein sequence: CASSLGDRPTGEEQYF.

The rearrangement joins TRBV7-3 to TRBJ1-2; the D is unclear. Germline V CDR1 and CDR2: SGHTA, FQGTGA. This CDR3 is built from 15 residues. Between the trimmed V and J ends, which lost 6 bases and 2 bases, there was a span of 16 bases. The CDR3: CASSPTGGLNYGYTF. As DNA, the CDR3 is TGTGCCAGCAGTCCAACGGGAGGGTTGAACTATGGCTACACCTTC.

V gene TRBV9 combines with J gene TRBJ1-4, with D tentatively TRBD1 (6 bases). CDR1 and CDR2 from the germline V gene are SGDLS and YYNGEE. The CDR3 extends over 15 amino acids. With 2 bases removed from V and 2 bases from J, the gap between germline ends came to 10 bases. The CDR3 region has the DNA TGTGCCAGCAGCGTCACAGGGTACACTAATGAAAAACTGTTTTTT. This codes for CASSVTGYTNEKLFF.

The chain couples TRBV3-1 (or the pseudogene TRBV3-2) to TRBJ2-7, with D perhaps TRBD2 (6 bases). V dropped 3 bases and J dropped 4 bases, with 10 bases sitting between them. This CDR3 has 13 amino acids. CDR1 is LGHDT, CDR2 YNNKEL, per germline (reference sequence). The CDR3 here is CASSQASGYEQYF. The CDR3, as DNA: TGTGCCAGCAGCCAGGCCAGCGGGTACGAGCAGTACTTC.

CDR3 residues: CATRGQGAARGAKNIQYF. The CDR3 DNA reads TGTGCCACCAGGGGACAGGGGGCTGCGAGGGGGGCCAAAAACATTCAGTACTTC. The rearrangement uses TRBV24-1 and TRBJ2-4, with 12 positions matching TRBD1. This CDR3 has 18 amino acids. The V and J ends lost 7 bases and 1 base, in that order; junction bases with no gene match: 10. Germline V gene data show CDR1 as KGHDR and CDR2 as SFDVKD.

The genes are TRBV4-1 and TRBJ1-1; D possibly corresponds to TRBD1 (6 bases). This CDR3 spans 15 amino acids. V lost 1 base to trimming and J lost 6 bases, with 15 bases between them. Germline lookup yields CDR1 MGHRA and CDR2 YSYEKL. The CDR3: CASSQVSGVVAEAFF. In DNA, the CDR3 is TGCGCCAGCAGCCAAGTTTCAGGGGTTGTCGCTGAAGCTTTCTTT.

The table lists this clone with a count of one. The V call is TRBV11-3, the J call TRBJ1-1; D unresolved. CDR3 size: 12 residues. Germline V gene sequence: CDR1 SGHNT, CDR2 YENEEA. Deletions cut 4 bases from V and 7 bases from J, with 10 bases between. In DNA, the CDR3 is TGTGCCAGCAGCTCCCAGACACGTGAAGCTTTCTTT. Translating gives CASSSQTREAFF.

This clone has just a few counts. V usage is TRBV7-9 and J usage is TRBJ1-2; a possible D gene is TRBD1 (5 bases). The V and J ends lost 1 base and 4 bases respectively, with 13 bases between them. Germline lookup yields CDR1 SEHNR and CDR2 FQNEAQ (reference sequence). This CDR3 comprises 15 residues. CDR3 in DNA: TGTGCCAGCAGCTTAGAGGGAGCGGGACTCTATGGCTACACCTTC. Residues: CASSLEGAGLYGYTF.

The chain joins TRBV20-1 to TRBJ2-2; no firm D call. The V gene's germline CDR1 is DFQATT and CDR2 SNEGSKA (reference sequence). The CDR3 length is 11 residues. Trimming removed 5 bases at V and 5 bases at J, with 6 bases between. CDR3 in amino acids: CSAPFTGELFF. The CDR3 nucleotides are TGCAGTGCTCCGTTTACCGGGGAGCTGTTTTTT.

This clone came up a few times. The chain links TRBV7-8 to TRBJ2-2; maybe TRBD1 (6 bases). Trimming removed 3 bases from V and 1 base from J, with 12 bases in between. Germline CDR1 SGHVS, CDR2 FQNEAQ. The CDR3 runs 16 residues. The CDR3 region is CASSLRTALNTGELFF. As DNA, the CDR3 is TGTGCCAGCAGCTTGCGGACAGCCTTGAACACCGGGGAGCTGTTTTTT. The complete variable domain, with remaining parts taken from reference TRBV7-8 and TRBJ2-2, reads GAGVSQSPRYKVAKRGQDVALRCDPISGHVSLFWYQQALGQGPEFLTYFQNEAQLDKSGLPSDRFFAERPEGSVSTLKIQRTQQEDSAVYLCASSLRTALNTGELFFGEGSRLTVL.

The CDR3 nucleotides are TGTGCTAGTGGTTTGGTATTAAAGGACAATAGCAATCAGCCCCAGCATTTT. Amino acids: CASGLVLKDNSNQPQHF. The V gene is TRBV12-5, the J gene TRBJ1-5; the D gene is possibly TRBD1 (5 bases). Germline values: CDR1 LGHNT, CDR2 FRNRAP. This CDR3 has 17 residues. V was pared by 0 bases and J by 0 bases, with 12 bases between.

This chain uses TRBV5-6 with TRBJ1-3; D is possibly TRBD1 (5 bases). The CDR3 is 14 amino acids. The germline V gene has CDR1 SGHDT and CDR2 YYEEEE. Trimming took off 2 bases at V and 7 bases at J, with 13 bases between the two ends. The DNA of the CDR3 is TGTGCCAGCAGCTTCCCAGGGCTGGGGAACACCATATATTTT. As protein: CASSFPGLGNTIYF.

The genes are TRBV12-3 or TRBV12-4 and TRBJ1-1; 9 bases are a match to TRBD1. The CDR3 has 12 residues. Trimming took 6 bases from V and 12 from J; bases not matched to a gene: 8. CDR3 amino acids: CASSAGQGRTFF. The CDR3 nucleotides read TGTGCCAGCAGCGCTGGACAGGGGAGGACTTTCTTT.

This chain joins TRBV2 and TRBJ2-5; 7 bases match TRBD2. From germline, CDR1 is SNHLY and CDR2 FYNNEI. The V segment lost 4 bases and the J segment 3 bases; nucleotides outside the gene matches: 5. The CDR3 has 14 residues. CDR3 protein: CASSGTSVEETQYF. In nucleotides, the CDR3 is TGTGCCAGCAGTGGAACTAGCGTGGAAGAGACCCAGTACTTC.

This clone has only one observation. The chain links TRBV5-4 to TRBJ1-2; the D is unclear. The CDR3 has 14 amino acids. Trimming cost V 4 bases and J 3 bases, with 13 bases left between them. CDR1 and CDR2 from the germline V gene are SGHNT and YYREEE (reference sequence). CDR3 loop: CASSTRYVDYGYTF. CDR3 DNA sequence: TGTGCCAGCAGCACCAGGTACGTCGACTATGGCTACACCTTC.

The chain joins TRBV7-3 to TRBJ1-1; the D gene is possibly TRBD1 (5 bases). The germline gives CDR1 SGHTA, CDR2 FQGTGA. Deletions cut 5 bases from V and 4 bases from J, with 17 bases between. The CDR3 length is 15 residues. The CDR3 spells CASSRRGGYGTEAFF. The CDR3 DNA follows: TGTGCCAGCAGCCGAAGGGGAGGTTACGGCACTGAAGCTTTCTTT. Drawing the rest from reference TRBV7-3 and TRBJ1-1, the complete variable domain is GAGVSQTPSNKVTEKGKYVELRCDPISGHTALYWYRQSLGQGPEFLIYFQGTGAADDSGLPNDRFFAVRPEGSVSTLKIQRTERGDSAVYLCASSRRGGYGTEAFFGQGTRLTVV.

The chain is built from TRBV3-1 (or the pseudogene TRBV3-2) and TRBJ1-2, with 11 bases identical to TRBD1. V dropped 4 bases and J dropped 5; count of bases not matched to a gene: 12. The CDR3 extends over 17 amino acids. The germline CDR1 and CDR2 sequences are LGHDT and YNNKEL (reference sequence). The CDR3 protein is CASSPSTGTGGLYGYTF. CDR3 nucleotides: TGTGCCAGCAGCCCTTCTACCGGGACAGGGGGACTTTATGGCTACACCTTC.

The CDR3 region has the DNA TGTGCCAGCAGCTTAGGTGTCTCCGTCTTGGATACGCAGTATTTT. Its protein is CASSLGVSVLDTQYF. The rearrangement joins TRBV11-2 to TRBJ2-3; D ambiguous. The germline V gene encodes CDR1 SGHAT and CDR2 FQNNGV. The CDR3 totals 15 residues. V shed 1 base and J shed 6 bases, with 14 bases lying between them.

This chain connects TRBV18 to TRBJ1-2, with unresolved D. V gave up 6 bases and J gave up 3 bases, with 14 bases separating them. CDR1 and CDR2 from the germline V gene are KGHSH and LQKENI. The CDR3 extends over 14 amino acids. CDR3 DNA: TGTGCCAGCTCCCCTCTGGCGCAGGACTATGGCTACACCTTC. It encodes CASSPLAQDYGYTF. The whole variable domain, filled in from reference TRBV18 and TRBJ1-2, reads NAGVMQNPRHLVRRRGQEARLRCSPMKGHSHVYWYRQLPEEGLKFMVYLQKENIIDESGMPKERFSAEFPKEGPSILRIQQVVRGDSAAYFCASSPLAQDYGYTFGSGTRLTVV.

With respect to this clone: This sample also contains other DNA sequences that code for the same CDR3. The V and J genes are TRBV5-1 and TRBJ2-3; the D is unclear. The CDR3 runs 11 residues. Germline lookup yields CDR1 SGHRS and CDR2 YFSETQ. The germline V and J ends were trimmed by 2 bases and 5 bases, with 3 bases remaining between them. CDR3 loop: CASSFGDTQYF. The CDR3 DNA sequence: TGCGCCAGCAGCTTCGGAGATACGCAGTATTTT.

This chain uses TRBV27 with TRBJ2-2; 8 bases line up with TRBD1. Per the germline V gene, CDR1 is MNHEY and CDR2 is SMNVEV (reference sequence). V lost 8 bases, J lost 5 bases, and 13 bases stayed unmatched. This CDR3 has 16 amino acids. CDR3 region: CASSRKSGGATGELFF. The DNA of the CDR3 is TGTGCCAGCTCTCGAAAGTCAGGGGGCGCGACCGGGGAGCTGTTTTTT.

This clone was detected once. This chain uses TRBV30 with TRBJ1-2, with a weak D call TRBD1 (5 bases). This CDR3 region has 12 residues. Germline lookup yields CDR1 GTSNPN and CDR2 SVGIG (reference sequence). The V end lost 3 bases, the J end lost 7 bases, and 12 bases lay between the germline ends. CDR3 nucleotide sequence: TGTGCCTGGAGGTTTGGGGCAGTTGGCTACACCTTC. Residues: CAWRFGAVGYTF.

With respect to this clone: This same CDR3 is encoded by further DNA sequences in the sample. This chain links TRBV5-6 with TRBJ1-4, with D hard to call. From germline, CDR1 is SGHDT and CDR2 YYEEEE. V shed 4 bases and J shed 7 bases, with 11 bases lying between them. This CDR3 region has 13 residues. The CDR3 protein is CASSLSRGEKLFF. The CDR3 bases are TGTGCCAGCAGCCTTAGCCGGGGTGAAAAACTGTTTTTT.

This chain links TRBV4-2 with TRBJ1-5, with D perhaps TRBD1 (5 bases). The ends were cut back, 0 bases at V and 6 bases at J, with 12 bases in the middle. This CDR3 is built from 15 residues. Germline CDR1 LGHNA, CDR2 YNFKEQ. CDR3 amino acids: CASSQEGSGLQPQHF. The CDR3 nucleotides read TGTGCCAGCAGCCAAGAAGGGTCAGGGCTTCAGCCCCAGCATTTT.

V gene TRBV19 combines with J gene TRBJ1-1; TRBD1 is a possible D gene (5 bases). The CDR3 runs to 17 residues. Between the trimmed V and J ends, which lost 6 bases and 1 base, there was a span of 21 bases. Looked up from germline, CDR1 is LNHDA and CDR2 is SQIVND (reference sequence). Here the CDR3 DNA reads TGTGCCAGTAGGAACAGGAGTCCGGCCGCCGGGAACACTGAAGCTTTCTTT. Its protein product is CASRNRSPAAGNTEAFF.

Concerning this clone: Other DNA sequences in the sample encode the same CDR3. J is TRBJ2-7 and V is TRBV12-3 or TRBV12-4; a weak D match, TRBD1 (6 bases). This CDR3 has 12 amino acids. V dropped 6 bases and J dropped 4 bases, with 10 bases sitting between them. CDR3 nucleotides: TGTGCCAGCAGCCCGACAGGTTACGAGCAGTACTTC. Amino acid sequence: CASSPTGYEQYF.

The genes are TRBV29-1 and TRBJ2-2; possible D gene TRBD2, 6 bases. The CDR3 runs to 16 residues. V dropped 0 bases and J dropped 4 bases, with 15 bases sitting between them. CDR1 SQVTM and CDR2 ANQGSEA come from the germline V gene. The CDR3 DNA reads TGCAGCGTTGAAGATCAGGACGGGGGAGTCACCGGGGAGCTGTTTTTT. Its translation is CSVEDQDGGVTGELFF.

CDR3 sequence: CSVETAPNEQFF. CDR3 nucleotides: TGCAGCGTTGAAACAGCTCCCAATGAGCAGTTCTTC. The V and J genes are TRBV29-1 and TRBJ2-1, with D unclear. There are 12 residues in the CDR3. Germline V gene data show CDR1 as SQVTM and CDR2 as ANQGSEA. The germline V and J ends were trimmed by 2 bases and 6 bases, with 8 bases remaining between them.